These T cell receptor beta chains were read from a single sample in a study of T-cell memory formation after mild COVID-19. TCRdb analysed the 5' RACE reads with MiXCR anew, one entry per CDR3 protein. The sample yields 500,000 to 650,000 distinct CDR3 sequences, about 20% seen once. Input material: PBMCs or a T cell subset sorted from them (not recorded which). All receptors derive from an adult woman who had mild COVID-19 (a few samples of this study predate the infection). Cell type and time point are not known. The CDR3 runs from the conserved cysteine through the conserved F or W. The D gene is left open where the match is weak. Rows may omit the clone size; those that give it use once, few, many or a size class.

size | J | V | D | DNA | CDR3
NA | TRBJ2-1 | TRBV6-1 | TRBD2 | TGTGCCAGCAGCCAGACCAGCGGGGGGCCCTACAATGAGCAGTTCTTC | CASSQTSGGPYNEQFF
NA | TRBJ2-2 | TRBV7-3 | TRBD2 | TGTGCCAGCAGCTTACTCCCCCGGCTAGCGGGAACCACCGGGGAGCTGTTTTTT | CASSLLPRLAGTTGELFF
NA | TRBJ2-3 | TRBV3-1 | TRBD2 | TGTGCCAGCAGCCCGGGACTAGCGGGAACTACAGATACGCAGTATTTT | CASSPGLAGTTDTQYF
few | TRBJ2-7 | TRBV11-1 | TRBD2 | TGTGCCAGCAGCTTCGGGACTAGCGGGAGCTCGGCCTACGAGCAGTACTTC | CASSFGTSGSSAYEQYF
many | TRBJ2-4 | TRBV4-3 | TRBD2 | TGCGCCAGCAGCCAAGATTACCTAGCGGGGGCAGCCAAAAACATTCAGTACTTC | CASSQDYLAGAAKNIQYF
many | TRBJ1-2 | TRBV6-1 | TRBD1 | TGTGCCAGCAGTCCGCGGGACAGGGGGCTTGATGGCTACACCTTC | CASSPRDRGLDGYTF
NA | TRBJ2-7 | TRBV3-1 | NA | TGTGCCAGCAGCCAAGATTCGGCGGCGGTGGTGGAGCAGTACTTC | CASSQDSAAVVEQYF
few | TRBJ2-6 | TRBV9 | NA | TGTGCCAGCAGCGGTACTAGGACACGGGCCAACGTCCTGACTTTC | CASSGTRTRANVLTF
NA | TRBJ2-3 | TRBV11-2 | NA | TGTGCCAGCAGCTTAGTGATCGCAGGGAGTTATCTGTATTTT | CASSLVIAGSYLYF
NA | TRBJ1-5 | TRBV20-1 | TRBD1 | TGCAGTGCTATTGTCCCGGGACAGGGGATCCAGCCCCAGCATTTT | CSAIVPGQGIQPQHF
few | TRBJ1-3 | TRBV6-2/TRBV6-3 | TRBD1 | TGTGCCAGCACCATACAGGGGGACCGTGGAAACACCATATATTTT | CASTIQGDRGNTIYF
NA | TRBJ2-5 | TRBV18 | NA | TGTGCCAGCTCATCCGGGATGCAAGAGACCCAGTACTTC | CASSSGMQETQYF
NA | TRBJ2-6 | TRBV7-3 | NA | TGTGCCAGCAGATACTCTGGGGCCAACGTCCTGACTTTC | CASRYSGANVLTF
NA | TRBJ2-5 | TRBV3-1 | TRBD2 | TGTGCCAGCAGCCAAGATCGGAGCCGACTAGCGGGGCAAGAGACCCAGTACTTC | CASSQDRSRLAGQETQYF
NA | TRBJ1-2 | TRBV15 | TRBD1 | TGTGCCACCAGCGGGGACAGGGGTGGATATGGCTACACCTTC | CATSGDRGGYGYTF
few | TRBJ1-1 | TRBV29-1 | NA | TGCAGCGTTGAAGGGGGGGCGCGGACTGAAGCTTTCTTT | CSVEGGARTEAFF
few | TRBJ1-5 | TRBV4-2 | TRBD1 | TGTGCCAGCAGCCAAGAGGTGACAGGGGCCTCTAGCAATCAGCCCCAGCATTTT | CASSQEVTGASSNQPQHF
NA | TRBJ2-3 | TRBV7-2 | NA | TGTGCCAGCAGCTTAGCGGGGGCCGCTAGCACAGATACGCAGTATTTT | CASSLAGAASTDTQYF
few | TRBJ2-7 | TRBV9 | TRBD2 | TGTGCCAGCAGCGTCGCACTAGCGGACTACTACGAGCAGTACTTC | CASSVALADYYEQYF
NA | TRBJ2-2 | TRBV7-3 | NA | TGTGCCAGCAGCTTAAATGCCCGATACACCGGGGAGCTGTTTTTT | CASSLNARYTGELFF
NA | TRBJ1-4 | TRBV15 | TRBD1 | TGTGCCACCAGCCGCCGGGACAGGGGGATTACTAATGAAAAACTGTTTTTT | CATSRRDRGITNEKLFF
NA | TRBJ1-6 | TRBV10-3 | NA | TGTGCCATCAGTGAGGCGTTGGGGGTCAGTTCACCCCTCCACTTT | CAISEALGVSSPLHF
NA | TRBJ2-7 | TRBV20-1 | NA | TGCAGTGCTGCTCCCGGCTCCGTCGACGAGCAGTACTTC | CSAAPGSVDEQYF
few | TRBJ2-7 | TRBV18 | NA | TGTGCCAGCTCACCACCGCCGGGGCAGAGGTCGTTCTACGAGCAGTACTTC | CASSPPPGQRSFYEQYF
few | TRBJ1-1 | TRBV5-1 | TRBD1 | TGCGCCAGCAGCTTGGAGACAGGGCAAGCTTTCTTT | CASSLETGQAFF
few | TRBJ2-7 | TRBV5-1 | NA | TGCGCCAGCAGCCCATTCGCATCCTACGAGCAGTACTTC | CASSPFASYEQYF
NA | TRBJ1-2 | TRBV5-6 | NA | TGTGCCAGCAGCCAACCGGCTGGGGACTATGGCTACACCTTC | CASSQPAGDYGYTF
few | TRBJ2-1 | TRBV24-1 | NA | TGTGCCACCAGTGATTACAGGGCAGTCAATGAGCAGTTCTTC | CATSDYRAVNEQFF
many | TRBJ1-5 | TRBV12-3/TRBV12-4 | NA | TGTGCCAGCAGTTTAGGAACTCAGCCCCAGCATTTT | CASSLGTQPQHF
few | TRBJ2-7 | TRBV7-9 | NA | TGTGCCAGCAGTCTTAGAGGGGTCGCCCCAGCCGAGCAGTACTTC | CASSLRGVAPAEQYF
NA | TRBJ1-1 | TRBV29-1 | NA | TGCAGCGTTGAAGTGACAAGGGGGAACACTGAAGCTTTCTTT | CSVEVTRGNTEAFF
few | TRBJ2-1 | TRBV3-1 | NA | TGTGCCAGCAGCCTCCCGAGATACAATGAGCAGTTCTTC | CASSLPRYNEQFF
few | TRBJ2-1 | TRBV11-2 | NA | TGTGCCAGCAGCGGGAAGTGGGGGGCCTTCTTCAATGAGCAGTTCTTC | CASSGKWGAFFNEQFF
once | TRBJ2-7 | TRBV7-9 | TRBD2 | TGTGCCAGCAGCCCCGTATTAGCGGGAGCGGGCGAGCAGTACTTC | CASSPVLAGAGEQYF
NA | TRBJ2-3 | TRBV11-2 | TRBD2 | TGTGCCAGCAGGAGACCCGGGACTAGCGGGAGAGATACGCAGTATTTT | CASRRPGTSGRDTQYF
few | TRBJ2-3 | TRBV20-1 | TRBD2 | TGCAGTGCTAGAGACCCCGGGACTAGATCGACAGATACGCAGTATTTT | CSARDPGTRSTDTQYF
NA | TRBJ1-1 | TRBV27 | NA | TGTGCCAGCAGCTTAGAGGCTTCCAGGGGCGGTACTGAAGCTTTCTTT | CASSLEASRGGTEAFF
few | TRBJ2-1 | TRBV7-6 | NA | TGTGCCAGCAGCCCGAGAGTATCCGGGAAGAACTACAATGAGCAGTTCTTC | CASSPRVSGKNYNEQFF
many | TRBJ2-5 | TRBV7-2 | NA | TGTGCCAGCAGCTGGCCAGCCTCTTCTCTGTACTTC | CASSWPASSLYF
few | TRBJ2-7 | TRBV7-9 | NA | TGTGCCAGCAGCTTATTAGGTCAAGAGCAGTACTTC | CASSLLGQEQYF
NA | TRBJ2-3 | TRBV5-1 | NA | TGCGCCAGCAGCCTATACGTCCTAGATACGCAGTATTTT | CASSLYVLDTQYF
few | TRBJ2-7 | TRBV11-2 | TRBD2 | TGTGCCAGCAGCACTAGCGGGGGTTACTCCTACGAGCAGTACTTC | CASSTSGGYSYEQYF
few | TRBJ1-3 | TRBV5-1 | NA | TGCGCCAGCAGCTCCTACAGGGACTCTGGAAACACCATATATTTT | CASSSYRDSGNTIYF
few | TRBJ2-2 | TRBV3-1 | NA | TGTGCCAGCAGCCAAGGATATAGGTCGGGGGAGCTGTTTTTT | CASSQGYRSGELFF
few | TRBJ2-1 | TRBV11-2 | TRBD1 | TGTGCCAGCAGACAACGGGGGACAGGGAAAAATGAGCAGTTCTTC | CASRQRGTGKNEQFF
few | TRBJ2-3 | TRBV3-1 | NA | TGTGCCAGCAGCCCCCACAGTCCCACAGATACGCAGTATTTT | CASSPHSPTDTQYF
NA | TRBJ2-7 | TRBV10-3 | NA | TGTGCCATCGGTACAACCTACGAGCAGTACTTC | CAIGTTYEQYF
NA | TRBJ2-3 | TRBV12-3/TRBV12-4 | NA | TGTGCCAGCAGGGACATAGGGAGCACAGATACGCAGTATTTT | CASRDIGSTDTQYF
few | TRBJ2-7 | TRBV7-6 | NA | TGTGCCAGCAGCTTAGATTCGCCCCAGGGCCACTCCTACGAGCAGTACTTC | CASSLDSPQGHSYEQYF
few | TRBJ1-1 | TRBV7-9 | NA | TGTGCCAGCAGCTTCAGTACAGAGAAAGCTTTCTTT | CASSFSTEKAFF
few | TRBJ2-7 | TRBV5-5 | TRBD1 | TGTGCCAGCAGCTTGAGGGGTGGACAGGCCATAATCTCCTACGAGCAGTACTTC | CASSLRGGQAIISYEQYF
NA | TRBJ2-7 | TRBV4-1 | TRBD1 | TGCGCCAGCAGCCAAGATGGCCCGGGAAGGGACAGGGGTGCCGAGCAGTACTTC | CASSQDGPGRDRGAEQYF
NA | TRBJ2-2 | TRBV9 | TRBD2 | TGTGCCAGCAGCCCCGTAGCGGGAGCCGGGGAGCTGTTTTTT | CASSPVAGAGELFF
few | TRBJ2-5 | TRBV6-5 | NA | TGTGCCAGCAGTTACTCCATCGGGACTTTTTACCAAGAGACCCAGTACTTC | CASSYSIGTFYQETQYF
few | TRBJ1-1 | TRBV3-1 | NA | TGTGCCAGCAGCCGATCCGGGACTGAAGCTTTCTTT | CASSRSGTEAFF